This is a list of T cell receptor beta chains from one sample in a study of T cell responses to AZD1222 COVID-19 vaccine. Data came from immunoSEQ multiplex PCR; TCRdb stores just in-frame clones and leaves some out. Here the sample spans 200,000 or so clones, over 85% being singletons. The specimen was peripheral blood, collected 28 days after the second AZD1222 dose. These receptors were obtained from an adult who received the AZD1222 COVID-19 vaccine. The CDR3 runs from the conserved cysteine through the conserved F or W. The D gene is left open where the match is weak. Rows may omit the clone size; those that give it use once, few, many or a size class.

>TRBV30|TRBJ1-5|13|-|-
TGTGCCTGCTCCCCGGGTGGGAATCAGCCCCAGCATTTT
CACSPGGNQPQHF
>TRBV7-9|TRBJ1-1|14|-|-
TGTGCCAGCAGCTCCGTCGCAGGGAACACTGAAGCTTTCTTT
CASSSVAGNTEAFF
>TRBV7-9|TRBJ1-4|15|-|-
TGTGCCAGCAGCTTACGTGAGGGAACTAATGAAAAACTGTTTTTT
CASSLREGTNEKLFF
>TRBV12-3/TRBV12-4|TRBJ1-6|11|-|-
TGTGCCAGCAGCACAGGGCTCACCCTCCACTTT
CASSTGLTLHF
>TRBV5-6|TRBJ1-2|13|-|TRBD1
TGTGCCAGCAGCGCGGGACAGGGGTTAGGCTACACCTTC
CASSAGQGLGYTF
>TRBV5-6|TRBJ1-4|15|-|TRBD1
TGTGCCAGCAGCTCGATGGGAGGGGGCATAGAAAAACTGTTTTTT
CASSSMGGGIEKLFF
>TRBV5-1|TRBJ1-1|15|-|TRBD1
TGCGCCAGCAACCCGGACAGGTCTTCGAACACTGAAGCTTTCTTT
CASNPDRSSNTEAFF
>TRBV5-4|TRBJ1-2|15|-|-
TGTGCCAGCAGCTTGGCACAGGGAGAGTGGTATGGCTACACCTTC
CASSLAQGEWYGYTF
>TRBV12-3/TRBV12-4|TRBJ1-5|11|once|-
TGTGCCAGCAGCCTAGGTGGGCCCCAGCATTTT
CASSLGGPQHF
>TRBV24-1|TRBJ1-2|13|-|-
TGTGCCACCAGTGAGGGGGCCAACGGTGGCTACACCTTC
CATSEGANGGYTF
>TRBV2|TRBJ1-5|15|-|-
TGTGCCAGCAGTGAAGCGTGGGGGCGAGGTCAGCCCCAGCATTTT
CASSEAWGRGQPQHF
>TRBV2|TRBJ2-7|16|-|-
TGTGCCAGCAGTGGAGGAAGGTGGGCCTCATCCTACGAGCAGTACTTC
CASSGGRWASSYEQYF
>TRBV23-1|TRBJ1-5|15|-|TRBD1
TGCGCCAGTTCTACAGGGGTAAGGGGCAATCAGCCCCAGCATTTT
CASSTGVRGNQPQHF
>TRBV10-2|TRBJ2-7|14|-|-
TGCGCCAGCAGTGATTTAATGTCCTCCTACGAGCAGTACTTC
CASSDLMSSYEQYF
>TRBV27|TRBJ2-3|12|once|-
TGTGCCAGCAGTTTAGGGATAGATACGCAGTATTTT
CASSLGIDTQYF
>TRBV9|TRBJ1-1|14|once|-
TGTGCCAGCAGCGTAGAAGGAGACAACACTGAAGCTTTCTTT
CASSVEGDNTEAFF
>TRBV3-1/TRBV3-2|TRBJ2-7|15|-|-
TGTGCCAGCAGCCAAGTTGGGGCTAGGTCCTACGAGCAGTACTTC
CASSQVGARSYEQYF
>TRBV11-2|TRBJ1-1|15|-|-
TGTGCCAGCAGCTTAGATTATGCAAAGAACACTGAAGCTTTCTTT
CASSLDYAKNTEAFF
>TRBV6-5|TRBJ1-4|13|-|-
TGTGCCAGCACGGTCGGGCCTAATGAAAAACTGTTTTTT
CASTVGPNEKLFF
>TRBV27|TRBJ1-1|14|-|-
TGTGCCAGCAGTTTAGTAAACGTAAACACTGAAGCTTTCTTT
CASSLVNVNTEAFF
>TRBV9|TRBJ2-5|16|-|TRBD1
TGTGCCAGCAGCGAGGGGACAGGGGGCGGTCAAGAGACCCAGTACTTC
CASSEGTGGGQETQYF
>TRBV9|TRBJ1-5|14|few|-
TGTGCCAGCAGCGTAGATGGGGCAAATCAGCCCCAGCATTTT
CASSVDGANQPQHF
>TRBV7-8|TRBJ1-1|14|-|-
TGTGCCAGCAGCCCCCCGGTGGGATCAGATGAAGCTTTCTTT
CASSPPVGSDEAFF
>TRBV4-2|TRBJ2-1|16|-|TRBD2
TGTGCCAGCAGCCAAGAAGAGGTAGCGGGGGTTAATGAGCAGTTCTTC
CASSQEEVAGVNEQFF
>TRBV18|TRBJ2-2|15|-|TRBD1
TGTGCCAGCTCTCAAAGGACAGGGGACACCGGGGAGCTGTTTTTT
CASSQRTGDTGELFF
>TRBV7-7|TRBJ2-1|15|-|-
TGTGCCAGCAGCTTAGATGGGGGGAACTACAATGAGCAGTTCTTC
CASSLDGGNYNEQFF
>TRBV4-2|TRBJ1-5|13|-|TRBD1
TGTGCCAGCAGCCAGGCAGGGGGTCAGCCCCAGCATTTT
CASSQAGGQPQHF